The 2 T cell receptor beta chains below come from one sample, sequenced in a study of T-cell reconstitution after alpha-beta-depleted transplantation in children. Researchers prepared the TCRbeta library using unique molecular identifiers, the study reports. TCRdb analysed the PCR reads with MiXCR anew, one entry per CDR3 protein. The sample comprises about 510,000 distinct CDR3 sequences, 10% to 12% of which are singletons, and less than 15% rests with the top ten. The material sequenced was PBMCs, mostly from graft donor cells, taken 180 days after TCRalphabeta/CD19-depleted stem cell transplant. These receptors were taken from a female patient aged 2-15 years who had a stem cell transplant for aplastic anemia, so the T cells may come from the graft donor.

The rearrangement uses TRBV6-5 and TRBJ1-2; 7 bases match TRBD1. V shed 4 bases and J 4 bases; nucleotides not matched to a gene: 6. Germline V gene data show CDR1 as MNHEY and CDR2 as SVGAGI. The CDR3 runs 14 residues. CDR3: CASSFDRESYGYTF. The DNA for the CDR3 is TGTGCCAGCAGTTTTGACAGGGAAAGCTATGGCTACACCTTC.

This clonotype was recorded at least ten times. The chain is built from TRBV3-1 and TRBJ1-2; no firm D call. V lost 1 base and J 4 bases, leaving 4 bases between the germline ends. This CDR3 spans 12 amino acids. CDR1 is LGHDT and CDR2 is YNNKEL in the germline V gene (reference sequence). In DNA form, the CDR3 reads TGTGCCAGCAGCCAAGCGGGCTATGGCTACACCTTC. This translates into CASSQAGYGYTF.